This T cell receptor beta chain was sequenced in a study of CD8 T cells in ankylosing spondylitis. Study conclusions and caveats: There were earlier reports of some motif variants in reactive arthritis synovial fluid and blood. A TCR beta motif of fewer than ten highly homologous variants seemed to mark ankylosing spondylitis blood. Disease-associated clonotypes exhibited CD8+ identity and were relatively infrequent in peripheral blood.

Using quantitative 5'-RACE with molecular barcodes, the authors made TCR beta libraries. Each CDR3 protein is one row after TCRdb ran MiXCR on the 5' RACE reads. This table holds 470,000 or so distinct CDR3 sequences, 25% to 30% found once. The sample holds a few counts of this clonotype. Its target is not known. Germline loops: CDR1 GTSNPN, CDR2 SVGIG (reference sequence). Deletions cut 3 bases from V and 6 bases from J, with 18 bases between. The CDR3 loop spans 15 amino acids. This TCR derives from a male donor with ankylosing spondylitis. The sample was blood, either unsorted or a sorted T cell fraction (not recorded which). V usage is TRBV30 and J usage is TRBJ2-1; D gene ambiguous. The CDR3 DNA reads TGTGCCTGGAGGGCTACATACGGACGGATCAATGAGCAGTTCTTC. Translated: CAWRATYGRINEQFF.